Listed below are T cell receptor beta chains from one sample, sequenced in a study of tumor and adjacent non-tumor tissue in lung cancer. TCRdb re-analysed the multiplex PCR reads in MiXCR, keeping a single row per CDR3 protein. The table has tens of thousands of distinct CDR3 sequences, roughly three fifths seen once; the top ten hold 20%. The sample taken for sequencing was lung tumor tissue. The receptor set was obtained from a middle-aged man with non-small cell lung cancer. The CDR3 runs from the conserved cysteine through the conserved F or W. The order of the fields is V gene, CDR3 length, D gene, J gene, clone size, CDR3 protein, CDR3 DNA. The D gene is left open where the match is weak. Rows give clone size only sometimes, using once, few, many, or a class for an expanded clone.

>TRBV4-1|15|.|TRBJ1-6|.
CANSLRAVINSPLHF
TGCGCCAACAGTTTAAGGGCGGTAATAAATTCACCCCTCCACTTT
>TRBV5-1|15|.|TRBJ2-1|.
CASSRDSPRYNEQFF
TGCGCCAGCAGCCGCGACAGTCCCCGTTACAATGAGCAGTTCTTC
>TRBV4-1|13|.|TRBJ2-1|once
CASPYWAPGTQFF
TGCGCCAGCCCCTACTGGGCCCCGGGGACGCAGTTCTTC
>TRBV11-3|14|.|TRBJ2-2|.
CDSTPNMWGGELFF
TGTGACAGCACCCCCAACATGTGGGGCGGGGAGCTGTTTTTT
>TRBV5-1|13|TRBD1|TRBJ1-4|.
CSSSQGQGEKLFF
TGCTCCAGCAGCCAAGGACAGGGTGAAAAACTGTTTTTT
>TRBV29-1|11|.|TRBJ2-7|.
CSAMRGVEQYF
TGCAGTGCAATGAGAGGGGTCGAGCAGTACTTC
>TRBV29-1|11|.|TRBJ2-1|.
CSTETVDEQFF
TGCAGCACTGAGACGGTGGATGAGCAGTTCTTC
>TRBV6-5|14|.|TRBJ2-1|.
CVSSYRRTNNEQFF
TGTGTCAGCAGTTACAGGAGAACTAACAATGAGCAGTTCTTC
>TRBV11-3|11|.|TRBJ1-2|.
CARQEASGYTF
TGTGCCCGACAGGAGGCGAGTGGATACACCTTC
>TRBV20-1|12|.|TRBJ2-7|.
CSSRQEYGEQYF
TGCAGTTCCCGACAGGAGTATGGGGAGCAGTACTTT
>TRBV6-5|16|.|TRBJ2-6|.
CASSYSMDSGANVLTF
TGTGCCAGCAGTTACTCGATGGACTCTGGGGCCAACGTCCTGACTTTC
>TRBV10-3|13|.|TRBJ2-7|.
CVISFAEAYEQYF
TGTGTTATCAGTTTCGCGGAGGCCTACGAGCAGTACTTC
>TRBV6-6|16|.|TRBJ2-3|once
CASKDQVGSGTDTQYF
TGTGCCAGTAAGGACCAAGTGGGATCAGGCACAGATACGCAGTATTTT
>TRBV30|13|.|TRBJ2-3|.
CAWSATGTQPQYF
TGTGCCTGGAGCGCCACAGGGACTCAGCCCCAGTATTTT
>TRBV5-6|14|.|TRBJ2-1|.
CASSLRDPYNERFF
TGTGCCAGCAGCTTAAGGGACCCCTACAATGAGCGGTTCTTC
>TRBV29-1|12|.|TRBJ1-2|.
CIVLKGNYGYTF
TGCATCGTTCTGAAGGGGAACTATGGTTACACCTTC
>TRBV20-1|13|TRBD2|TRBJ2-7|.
CSASLAGYHEQYF
TGCAGTGCTAGTCTAGCGGGGTACCACGAACAGTACTTC
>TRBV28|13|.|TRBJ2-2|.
CASNMANTGELFF
TGTGCCAGCAACATGGCGAACACCGGAGAGCTGTTTTTT
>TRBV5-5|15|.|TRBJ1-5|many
CASSFGQGSNQPQHF
TGTGCCAGCAGCTTTGGGCAGGGAAGCAATCAGCCCCAGCATTTT
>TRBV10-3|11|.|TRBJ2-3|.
CVISERDTQYF
TGTGTCATCAGTGAGCGGGATACGCAGTATTTT
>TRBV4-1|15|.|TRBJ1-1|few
CASSQPVLMNTGAFF
TGCGCCAGCAGCCAGCCCGTTTTGATGAACACTGGAGCTTTCTTT
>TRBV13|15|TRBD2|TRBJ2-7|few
CASSAGLAGLYEQYF
TGTGCCAGCAGCGCCGGACTAGCGGGTCTCTACGAGCAGTACTTC
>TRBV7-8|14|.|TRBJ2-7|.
CASSPREGPYDQYF
TGTGCCAGCAGCCCACGCGAGGGCCCATACGATCAGTACTTC
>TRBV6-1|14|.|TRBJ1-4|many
CASTTAWDDEKLFF
TGTGCCAGCACCACTGCATGGGACGATGAAAAACTGTTTTTT
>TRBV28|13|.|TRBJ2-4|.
CASSSTPQNIQYF
TGTGCCAGCAGTTCCACCCCTCAAAACATTCAGTACTTC
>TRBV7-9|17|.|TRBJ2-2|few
CASSLALVGPLTGELFF
TGTGCCAGCAGCTTAGCCCTGGTGGGACCACTCACCGGGGAGCTGTTTTTT
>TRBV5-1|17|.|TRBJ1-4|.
CASSHRKGVSANEKLFF
TGCGCGAGCAGCCACCGGAAAGGAGTTTCAGCTAATGAAAAACTGTTTTTT
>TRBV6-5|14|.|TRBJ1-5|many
CASSLMPPGQPQHF
TGTGCCAGCAGTTTAATGCCCCCGGGACAGCCCCAGCATTTT
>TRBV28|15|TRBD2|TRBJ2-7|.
CASSRTSGVSYERYF
TGTGCCAGCAGTCGAACTAGCGGGGTTTCCTACGAGCGGTACTTC
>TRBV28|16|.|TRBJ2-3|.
CASTVGAGWGTDTQYF
TGTGCCAGCACCGTGGGGGCAGGGTGGGGCACAGATACGCAGTATTTT
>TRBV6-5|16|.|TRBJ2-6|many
CASSWGLSSGANVLTF
TGTGCCAGCAGCTGGGGGTTAAGCTCTGGGGCCAACGTCCTGACTTTC
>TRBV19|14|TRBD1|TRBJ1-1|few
CASYTGGLHTEAFF
TGTGCCTCCTACACAGGGGGCCTACACACTGAAGCTTTCTTT
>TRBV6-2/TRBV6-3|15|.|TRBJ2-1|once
CARSYADMGYNEQFF
TGTGCCCGCAGTTACGCGGACATGGGGTACAATGAGCAGTTCTTC
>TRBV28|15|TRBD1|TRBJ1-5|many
CASRSRDRVNQPQHF
TGTGCCAGCAGGTCCCGGGACAGGGTCAATCAGCCCCAGCATTTT
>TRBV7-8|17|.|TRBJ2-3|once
CASSLYPGTKSTDKQYF
TGTGCAAGCAGCTTATACCCGGGGACAAAAAGCACAGATAAGCAGTATTTT
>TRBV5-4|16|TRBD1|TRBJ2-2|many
CASSPPPGQGTGELFF
TGTGCCAGCAGCCCACCCCCGGGACAGGGCACCGGGGAGCTGTTTTTT
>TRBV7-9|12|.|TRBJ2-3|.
CASSLHQTVSYF
TGTGCCAGCAGCTTACACCAGACAGTTTCGTATTTT
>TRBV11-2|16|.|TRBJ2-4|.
CAGSLDKPIRECLQYF
TGTGCCGGCAGCTTAGATAAGCCAATCAGAGAATGCCTTCAGTACTTC
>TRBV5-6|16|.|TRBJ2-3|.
CAISRLQGLFTDTQYF
TGTGCCATCAGCCGACTACAGGGACTCTTCACAGATACGCAGTATTTT
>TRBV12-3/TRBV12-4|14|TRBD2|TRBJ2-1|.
CASSIGGVYNEQFF
TGTGCTAGCAGTATCGGGGGGGTGTACAATGAGCAGTTCTTC
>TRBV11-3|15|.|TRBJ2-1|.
CASSLESRSRDEQFF
TGTGCCAGCAGCCTCGAATCGCGGTCCCGCGATGAGCAGTTCTTT